These T cell receptor beta chains were read from a single sample in a study of cytotoxic CD8 clonotypes in ibrutinib-treated CLL. Here immunoSEQ multiplex PCR was the method, and the copy in TCRdb shows in-frame clones only, minus some. Here the sample spans about 120,000 clones, approximately 56% being singletons. The sequencing here drew on PBMCs, taken after 24 months of ibrutinib treatment. Receptors were obtained from a human donor with chronic lymphocytic leukemia. Each CDR3 is given with its conserved first and last residue. D genes are given only for firm matches. Part of the rows lack a size; the others show once, few, many or a class for expanded clones.

abundance	d_gene	v_gene	j_gene	CDR3aa	CDR3nt
-	TRBD2	TRBV7-9	TRBJ2-7	CASSLDGTSDEQYF	TGTGCCAGCAGCTTAGACGGGACTAGTGACGAGCAGTACTTC
-	-	TRBV6-5	TRBJ1-1	CASSYAYPGSGTEAFF	TGTGCCAGCAGTTACGCCTATCCAGGGAGCGGCACTGAAGCTTTCTTT
few	-	TRBV14	TRBJ2-5	CASSPIRYQETQYF	TGTGCCAGCAGCCCAATTCGGTACCAAGAGACCCAGTACTTC
-	-	TRBV28	TRBJ2-7	CASTLGDADTDEQYF	TGTGCCAGCACTCTTGGGGACGCGGATACAGACGAGCAGTACTTC
-	-	TRBV27	TRBJ2-3	CASSLSRGPTDTQYF	TGTGCCAGCAGTTTATCGCGGGGGCCCACAGATACGCAGTATTTT
-	-	TRBV18	TRBJ2-5	CASSPVGETQYF	TGTGCCAGCTCACCGGTGGGGGAGACCCAGTACTTC
-	TRBD2	TRBV5-4	TRBJ2-7	CASSRLAGGTSYEQYF	TGTGCCAGCAGCAGGCTAGCGGGGGGGACTTCGTACGAGCAGTACTTC
-	-	TRBV29-1	TRBJ2-2	CSVSAPAPGELFF	TGCAGCGTTTCAGCCCCAGCCCCCGGGGAGCTGTTTTTT
-	-	TRBV30	TRBJ2-5	CAWSGSIPETQYF	TGTGCCTGGTCGGGTAGCATCCCAGAGACCCAGTACTTC
-	TRBD1	TRBV29-1	TRBJ2-3	CSVHRGSADTQYF	TGCAGCGTCCACAGGGGGTCCGCGGATACGCAGTATTTT
-	TRBD1	TRBV6-6	TRBJ2-5	CASSWDRGFRAQYF	TGTGCCAGCAGTTGGGACAGGGGGTTCCGGGCCCAGTACTTC
few	TRBD2	TRBV5-1	TRBJ2-1	CASKVGSSGGTYNEQFF	TGCGCCAGCAAGGTGGGCTCTAGCGGGGGAACCTACAATGAGCAGTTCTTC
-	TRBD1	TRBV18	TRBJ1-1	CASSTGVGNTEAFF	TGTGCCAGCTCGACAGGGGTGGGGAACACTGAAGCTTTCTTT
few	-	TRBV19	TRBJ1-2	CASSTPDGYGYTF	TGTGCCAGTAGTACTCCAGACGGGTATGGCTACACCTTC
-	-	TRBV19	TRBJ2-7	CASSIAGIDSYEQYF	TGTGCCAGTAGTATAGCAGGGATCGACTCCTACGAGCAGTACTTC
many	-	TRBV5-4	TRBJ1-2	CASAGPANYGYTF	TGTGCCAGCGCTGGGCCAGCTAACTATGGCTACACCTTC
few	TRBD1	TRBV2	TRBJ2-7	CASRGQSPEQYF	TGTGCCAGCAGGGGACAGAGCCCAGAGCAGTACTTC
-	TRBD1	TRBV19	TRBJ1-1	CASSMDRGTTEAFF	TGTGCCAGTAGTATGGACAGGGGGACCACTGAAGCTTTCTTT
-	TRBD2	TRBV7-9	TRBJ2-5	CASSYWASGEETQYF	TGTGCCAGCAGTTACTGGGCTAGCGGGGAAGAGACCCAGTACTTC
-	-	TRBV7-2	TRBJ1-3	CASSSEQGTGNTIYF	TGTGCCAGCAGCTCCGAGCAGGGGACCGGAAACACCATATATTTT
many	TRBD2	TRBV15	TRBJ2-7	CATSSGRGPYEQYF	TGTGCCACCAGCAGTGGGAGGGGTCCCTACGAGCAGTACTTC
few	-	TRBV25-1	TRBJ2-1	CASSELGEQFF	TGTGCCAGCAGTGAATTAGGCGAGCAGTTCTTC
-	-	TRBV12-1	TRBJ2-2	CARGNGTNTGELFF	TGTGCCAGGGGGAACGGCACGAACACCGGGGAGCTGTTTTTT
-	TRBD1	TRBV29-1	TRBJ1-1	CSVGTGQRTEAFF	TGCAGCGTAGGGACAGGGCAAAGGACTGAAGCTTTCTTT
-	TRBD2	TRBV19	TRBJ2-3	CASTPGAGGFTDTQYF	TGTGCCAGTACCCCAGGAGCGGGGGGTTTCACAGATACGCAGTATTTT
few	-	TRBV27	TRBJ2-5	CASSTSVSETQYF	TGTGCCAGCAGTACTTCCGTGTCGGAGACCCAGTACTTC
-	-	TRBV6-1	TRBJ2-3	CASNADLTGTQYF	TGTGCCAGCAACGCGGACCTTACGGGTACGCAGTATTTT
-	-	TRBV4-3	TRBJ2-7	CASSLPVIPGHDYEQYF	TGCGCCAGCAGCCTCCCAGTCATTCCGGGACACGACTACGAGCAGTACTTC
-	-	TRBV18	TRBJ2-6	CASSPLDSGANVLTF	TGTGCCAGCTCACCATTAGACTCTGGGGCCAACGTCCTGACTTTC
-	-	TRBV6-5	TRBJ2-1	CASSYGGRNEQFF	TGTGCCAGCAGTTACGGGGGTAGGAATGAGCAGTTCTTC
few	-	TRBV10-3	TRBJ2-7	CAISSTDSYEQYF	TGTGCCATCAGTTCCACTGACTCCTACGAGCAGTACTTC
-	TRBD2	TRBV29-1	TRBJ2-1	CSVAGGWEGNEQFF	TGCAGCGTCGCAGGCGGGTGGGAGGGCAATGAGCAGTTCTTC
few	-	TRBV30	TRBJ2-1	CAWSVQGGGPYEQFF	TGTGCCTGGAGTGTACAGGGCGGGGGCCCCTATGAGCAGTTCTTC
once	-	TRBV10-1	TRBJ1-6	CALPDLHF	TGCGCCCTACCGGACCTCCACTTT
-	-	TRBV6-6	TRBJ1-1	CASRVQGNTEAFF	TGTGCCAGCAGGGTACAGGGGAACACTGAAGCTTTCTTT
-	TRBD2	TRBV29-1	TRBJ2-1	CSLAGGPYEQFF	TGCAGCCTAGCGGGGGGGCCCTATGAGCAGTTCTTC
-	TRBD2	TRBV5-1	TRBJ2-3	CASSDDSGGYTQYF	TGCGCCAGCAGCGACGATAGCGGGGGATATACGCAGTATTTT
few	-	TRBV7-8	TRBJ1-4	CASSFRASNEKLFF	TGTGCCAGCAGTTTTAGGGCCTCTAATGAAAAACTGTTTTTT
-	-	TRBV5-1	TRBJ2-5	CASSLLTGRGQETQYF	TGCGCCAGCAGCTTGCTTACAGGGCGAGGGCAAGAGACCCAGTACTTC
-	-	TRBV7-6	TRBJ2-1	CASSPGPGYSYNEQFF	TGTGCCAGCAGCCCGGGGCCAGGATACTCCTACAATGAGCAGTTCTTC
-	-	TRBV14	TRBJ1-2	CASSGAGAIYGYTF	TGTGCCAGCAGCGGGGCAGGGGCGATCTATGGCTACACCTTC
-	-	TRBV14	TRBJ2-5	CASSRGKEEETQYF	TGTGCCAGCAGCCGGGGAAAAGAGGAAGAGACCCAGTACTTC
few	TRBD2	TRBV7-3	TRBJ2-3	CASSLKGLSGGYTDTQYF	TGTGCCAGCAGCTTAAAAGGCCTGAGCGGGGGCTACACAGATACGCAGTATTTT
-	-	TRBV28	TRBJ1-3	CASSPQDRSGNTIYF	TGTGCCAGCAGCCCTCAGGATAGGTCTGGAAACACCATATATTTT
few	TRBD1	TRBV28	TRBJ2-7	CASSDTPGQGLYEQYF	TGTGCCAGCAGTGATACACCGGGACAGGGTTTATACGAGCAGTACTTC
-	TRBD2	TRBV4-1	TRBJ2-1	CASSLGIAGMGNEQFF	TGCGCCAGCAGTCTGGGTATAGCGGGGATGGGCAATGAGCAGTTCTTC
-	TRBD1	TRBV5-4	TRBJ2-7	CASSARTGSYEQYF	TGTGCCAGCAGTGCCCGGACAGGGTCCTACGAGCAGTACTTC
few	TRBD2	TRBV7-9	TRBJ2-3	CASSSSQRGVADTQYF	TGTGCCAGCAGCTCAAGTCAGCGGGGGGTCGCAGATACGCAGTATTTT
-	TRBD1	TRBV30	TRBJ1-6	CAWILGDRDNSPLHF	TGTGCCTGGATCCTGGGGGACAGGGATAATTCACCCCTCCACTTT
many	-	TRBV6-1	TRBJ1-1	CASTTGIEAFF	TGTGCCAGCACAACAGGGATTGAAGCTTTCTTT